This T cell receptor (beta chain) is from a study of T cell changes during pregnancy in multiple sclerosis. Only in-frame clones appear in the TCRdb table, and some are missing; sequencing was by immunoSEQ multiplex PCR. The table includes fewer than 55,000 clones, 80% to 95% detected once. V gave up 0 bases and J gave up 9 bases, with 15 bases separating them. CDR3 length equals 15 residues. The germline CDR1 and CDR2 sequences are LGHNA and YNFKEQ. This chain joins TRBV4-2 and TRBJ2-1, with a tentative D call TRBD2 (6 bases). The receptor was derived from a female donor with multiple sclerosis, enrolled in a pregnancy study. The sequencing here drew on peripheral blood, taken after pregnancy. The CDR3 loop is CASSQEHSGGSEQFF. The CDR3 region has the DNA TGTGCCAGCAGCCAAGAACACTCAGGAGGGAGTGAGCAGTTCTTC.